A single sample gave rise to the 7 T cell receptor beta chains below, sequenced in a study of blood T cells in healthy people across ages. The use of a sample-barcoded 5' primer and a J-beta primer mix characterized a second PCR of about 7 to 12 cycles. TCRdb itself ran the 5' RACE reads through MiXCR, one entry per CDR3 protein. Of over 600,000 distinct CDR3 sequences in the sample, roughly three fifths were seen once. Sequencing was performed on blood. These receptor sequences come from a man aged 35-49 years in good health.

This clonotype was detected only a few times. This chain connects TRBV7-2 to TRBJ2-5, with TRBD2 matching over 13 bases. Germline CDR1 reads SGHTA; CDR2 reads FQGNSA. CDR3 size: 19 residues. The trim removed 6 bases at V and 1 base at J, leaving 14 bases unmatched. CDR3 protein: CASRNILLAGGRVQETQYF. The CDR3 nucleotides are TGTGCCAGCAGGAATATATTACTAGCGGGAGGGCGGGTCCAAGAGACCCAGTACTTC.

V and J are TRBV28 and TRBJ2-3, with TRBD2 matching over 9 bases. Germline CDR1 reads MDHEN; CDR2 reads SYDVKM. J gave up 4 bases and V 1 base, and 12 bases lay outside the gene matches. The CDR3 is 18 amino acids. The CDR3 DNA follows: TGTGCCAGCAGTTTATCCCACTCCGGGACTAGCAGGGCAGATACGCAGTATTTT. This gives the protein CASSLSHSGTSRADTQYF.

The rearrangement joins TRBV20-1 to TRBJ2-5; D remains unclear. The V gene's germline CDR1 is DFQATT and CDR2 SNEGSKA (reference sequence). This CDR3 is 13 amino acids long. V lost 6 bases, J lost 1 base, and 12 bases lay in between. Written as DNA, the CDR3 is TGCAGTGCGCCTGTCGAGGCCCAAGAGACCCAGTACTTC. Translated: CSAPVEAQETQYF.

This clonotype was seen more than once but under ten times. This chain joins TRBV3-1 and TRBJ1-1, with D perhaps TRBD1 (6 bases). The CDR3 contains 15 residues. Trimming took off 1 base at V and 5 bases at J, with 14 bases between the two ends. Germline V gene sequence: CDR1 LGHDT, CDR2 YNNKEL (reference sequence). CDR3 residues: CASSQGRDMRTEAFF. In nucleotides, the CDR3 is TGTGCCAGCAGCCAAGGTAGGGACATGCGGACTGAAGCTTTCTTT.

This chain links TRBV9 with TRBJ2-6, with unresolved D. The CDR3 runs 14 residues. The germline V gene encodes CDR1 SGDLS and CDR2 YYNGEE. V dropped 2 bases and J dropped 4 bases, with 7 bases sitting between them. CDR3 DNA sequence: TGTGCCAGCAGCGTGGGTTGGGGGGCCAACGTCCTGACTTTC. Protein: CASSVGWGANVLTF.

The chain is built from TRBV20-1 and TRBJ1-5, with 7 bases lining up with TRBD1. The ends lost 5 bases at V and 9 bases at J; junction bases unmatched: 13. The germline V gene has CDR1 DFQATT and CDR2 SNEGSKA (reference sequence). The CDR3 contains 14 residues. The CDR3 protein is CSASGRQGHMPQHF. In DNA form, the CDR3 reads TGCAGTGCTTCGGGTCGACAGGGTCACATGCCCCAGCATTTT.

J is TRBJ2-7 and V is TRBV5-1; TRBD1 might be the D (5 bases). This CDR3 region has 15 residues. Germline V gene sequence: CDR1 SGHRS, CDR2 YFSETQ. V shed 5 bases and J shed 0 bases, with 15 bases lying between them. As DNA, the CDR3 is TGCGCCAGCAGTCAAACCGCAGGGAACTCCTACGAGCAGTACTTC. This codes for CASSQTAGNSYEQYF. Together with reference TRBV5-1 and TRBJ2-7, the CDR3 gives the full variable domain: KAGVTQTPRYLIKTRGQQVTLSCSPISGHRSVSWYQQTPGQGLQFLFEYFSETQRNKGNFPGRFSGRQFSNSRSEMNVSTLELGDSALYLCASSQTAGNSYEQYFGPGTRLTVT.